Sequencing of this T cell receptor beta chain was carried out in a study of human T cells and chemical hapten exposure. As for the study in general: The use of 2% DPC on about 2 cm by about 2 cm of upper inner arm skin constituted sensitization.

Per germline, CDR1 MNHNS and CDR2 SASEGT. The CDR3 runs to 13 residues. Trimming shortened V by 6 bases and J by 4 bases, and 12 bases separated the two germline ends. The time point here: pre-sensitization, week 0. Treatment given: therapeutic diphenylcyclopropenone sensitization with weekly scalp DPC. Extraction of total RNA was performed on unfractionated whole blood. Whole-study results and caveats: Expanded TCRs made up significantly more big CDR3 similarity clusters than controls did.

In the case of this clonotype: Its antigen remains unidentified.

One entry per CDR3 protein, called by TCRdb with MiXCR from the RACE reads. Found here are more than 80,000 distinct CDR3 sequences, about a tenth of them singletons; the top ten hold more than 2.5%. Sequencing was performed on whole blood, taken in connection with sensitization to the hapten diphenylcyclopropenone (DPC). The TCR originated in an older woman with alopecia areata. Some clones in this sample may be carry-over from other donors' samples. V usage is TRBV6-1 and J usage is TRBJ2-5; a weak D match, TRBD1 (6 bases). CDR3 coding DNA: TGTGCCAGCAGCTTCAGGGGTCCAGAGACCCAGTACTTC. Its translation: CASSFRGPETQYF.